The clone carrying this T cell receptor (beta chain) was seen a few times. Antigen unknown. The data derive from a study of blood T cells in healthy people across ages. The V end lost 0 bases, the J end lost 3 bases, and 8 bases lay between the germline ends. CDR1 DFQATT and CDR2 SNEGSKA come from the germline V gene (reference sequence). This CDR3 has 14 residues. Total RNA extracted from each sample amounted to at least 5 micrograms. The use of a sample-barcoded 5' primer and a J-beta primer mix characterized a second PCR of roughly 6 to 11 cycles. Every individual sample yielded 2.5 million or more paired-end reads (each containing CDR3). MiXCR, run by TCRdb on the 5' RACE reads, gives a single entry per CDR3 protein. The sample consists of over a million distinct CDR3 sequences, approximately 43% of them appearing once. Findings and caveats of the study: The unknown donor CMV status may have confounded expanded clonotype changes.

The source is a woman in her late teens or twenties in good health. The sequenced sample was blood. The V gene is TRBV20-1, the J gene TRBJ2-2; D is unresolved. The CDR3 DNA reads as TGCAGTGCTAGAGATGTGGGGTACACCGGGGAGCTGTTTTTT. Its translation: CSARDVGYTGELFF.